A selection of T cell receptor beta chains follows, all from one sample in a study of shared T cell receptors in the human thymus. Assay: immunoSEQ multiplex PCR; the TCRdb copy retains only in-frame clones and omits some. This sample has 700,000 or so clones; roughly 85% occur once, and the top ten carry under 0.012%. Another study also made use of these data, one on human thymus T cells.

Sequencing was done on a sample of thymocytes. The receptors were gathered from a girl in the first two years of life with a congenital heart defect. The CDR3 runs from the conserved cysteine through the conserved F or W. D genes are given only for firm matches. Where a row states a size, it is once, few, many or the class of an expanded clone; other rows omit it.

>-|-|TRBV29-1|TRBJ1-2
CSVELQHYGYTF
TGCAGCGTTGAATTACAGCACTATGGCTACACCTTC
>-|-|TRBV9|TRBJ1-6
CASSVGSSYNSPLHF
TGTGCCAGCAGCGTAGGGAGCTCCTATAATTCACCCCTCCACTTT
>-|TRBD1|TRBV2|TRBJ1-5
CANGQGNQPQHF
TGTGCCAACGGACAGGGGAACCAGCCCCAGCATTTT
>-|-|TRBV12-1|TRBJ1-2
CASSFDGEIDSAYTF
TGTGCCAGCAGCTTTGACGGCGAAATTGACAGCGCCTACACCTTC
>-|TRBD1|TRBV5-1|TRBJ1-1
CASSMDRVGTEAFF
TGCGCCAGCAGCATGGACAGGGTGGGGACTGAAGCTTTCTTT
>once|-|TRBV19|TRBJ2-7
CASSMGAQTDRGYEQYF
TGTGCCAGTAGTATGGGGGCCCAGACTGATCGGGGCTACGAGCAGTACTTC
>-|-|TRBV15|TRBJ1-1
CATSRPPQGFGTEAFF
TGTGCCACCAGCAGACCTCCCCAGGGATTCGGGACTGAAGCTTTCTTT
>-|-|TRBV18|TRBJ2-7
CASSPNLDRNDEQYF
TGTGCCAGCTCACCTAATTTAGACAGGAACGACGAGCAGTACTTC
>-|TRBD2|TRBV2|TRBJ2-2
CASRERGRAGELFF
TGTGCCAGCAGGGAGCGGGGGCGAGCCGGGGAGCTGTTTTTT
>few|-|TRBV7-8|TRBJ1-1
CASTTTQEDTEAFF
TGTGCCAGCACCACTACCCAGGAGGACACTGAAGCTTTCTTT
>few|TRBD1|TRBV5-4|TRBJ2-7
CASSFKGQGAWEQYF
TGTGCCAGCAGCTTTAAGGGACAGGGGGCTTGGGAGCAGTACTTC
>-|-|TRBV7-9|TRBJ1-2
CASSLTASYGYTF
TGTGCCAGCAGCCTGACAGCTAGCTATGGCTACACCTTC
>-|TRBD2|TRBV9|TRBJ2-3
CASSVGDSGGPVADTQYF
TGTGCCAGCAGCGTAGGGGATAGCGGGGGGCCTGTAGCAGATACGCAGTATTTT
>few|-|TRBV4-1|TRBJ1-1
CASSQGYMNTEAFF
TGCGCCAGCAGCCAAGGGTACATGAACACTGAAGCTTTCTTT
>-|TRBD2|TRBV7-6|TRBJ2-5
CASSLSPAKRGASPQTQYF
TGTGCCAGCAGCTTATCCCCCGCGAAGCGGGGGGCCTCTCCACAGACCCAGTACTTC
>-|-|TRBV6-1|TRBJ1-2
CASSPGQPGYTF
TGTGCCAGCAGTCCCGGACAGCCTGGCTACACCTTC
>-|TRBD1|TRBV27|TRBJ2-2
CASRHWDRGRVELFF
TGTGCCAGCAGGCACTGGGACAGGGGGCGGGTGGAGCTGTTTTTT
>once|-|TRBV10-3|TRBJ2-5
CAISLSGLGETQYF
TGTGCCATCAGCCTAAGCGGGCTGGGGGAGACCCAGTACTTC
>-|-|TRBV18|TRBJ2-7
CASSPDSFITYEQYF
TGTGCCAGCTCACCAGACAGCTTTATTACCTACGAGCAGTACTTC
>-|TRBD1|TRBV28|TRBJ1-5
CAGRSKGAGGVGNQPQHF
TGTGCCGGACGCTCTAAGGGGGCCGGTGGGGTTGGCAATCAGCCCCAGCATTTT
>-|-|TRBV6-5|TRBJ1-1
CASSYTGRGNTEAFF
TGTGCCAGCAGTTACACCGGAAGGGGGAACACTGAAGCTTTCTTT
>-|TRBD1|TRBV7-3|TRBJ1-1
CASSSYAGTENTEAFF
TGTGCCAGCAGTTCTTACGCCGGGACAGAGAACACTGAAGCTTTCTTT
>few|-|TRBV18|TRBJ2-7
CATSYARTRLAYEQYF
TGTGCCACCTCCTACGCACGAACTAGGTTGGCTTACGAGCAGTACTTC